The sequence of this TCR beta chain was determined in a study of PD-L1 blockade in urothelial cancer (dated by TCRdb to about 2017). Regarding the research as a whole: Every patient began therapy around 2014 and was given atezolizumab 1,200 mg intravenously every 3 weeks. Blood samples were analyzed at 3 weeks after treatment start (second dose) and at 6 weeks after treatment start. About nine tenths of the roughly 29 patients were identified as males with urothelial cancer of bladder origin, and a prior smoking history was reported by 18 of 29 patients. In the same patients, whole exome sequencing and RNA sequencing of pretreatment tumors were performed in addition to TCR sequencing. Patients had an ECOG performance status of 0 or 1 and had received between 0 and 3 prior chemotherapy regimens. Durable clinical benefit was achieved by nine patients but not by the remaining 20. Durable clinical benefit was defined as progression-free survival longer than 6 months, and TCR features were also tested against progression-free and overall survival. Pretreatment tumor samples, along with matched peripheral blood collected serially before and after atezolizumab treatment, underwent TCR sequencing. Pretreatment blood TCR-seq was available for about 28 patients, at least one posttreatment blood collection was obtained for about 24 patients, and tumor TCR-seq was available for about 24 patients. A median of about 140,000 T cells and 80,000 to 95,000 unique TCRs was obtained from blood samples, and a median clonality of approximately 0.077 was observed. An exploratory multi-omic analysis was conducted of the somatic, immune and clinical correlates of response to PD-L1 blockade with atezolizumab in urothelial cancer. Summary of the overall study and its limitations: Because of the small sample size (n ≈ 27) and the many exploratory analyses performed, the results are intended to be regarded as hypothesis-generating. A pretreatment peripheral blood TCR clonality below the median was linked to improved progression-free and overall survival. At 3 weeks after the start of treatment, tumor-associated TCR clones in peripheral blood had expanded more in patients with durable benefit (n ≈ 22, p = 0.022).

As regards this clone: The specificity of this receptor is unknown. Base qualities are missing; no much larger clone stands one base away.

Each PCR received spiked-in synthetic TCR analog templates so that absolute template abundance could be estimated from read counts. The immunoSEQ assay was used to amplify TCRbeta CDR3 regions from genomic DNA with bias-controlled V and J gene primers. Sequencing of rearranged TCRbeta segments was performed at approximately 20X coverage. On the study's bioinformatics: Sequencing errors were corrected by clustering, and CDR3s were annotated against IMGT so that V, D and J genes could be assigned. Only productive TCRbeta rearrangements were used in downstream analyses, excluding out-of-frame or stop-codon sequences. Clonality was calculated as one minus the Shannon entropy normalized by the log of the number of unique productive sequences. Clones differing between time points or between blood and tumor were identified by Fisher's exact test with Benjamini-Hochberg correction at adjusted p below 0.01. In its TCRdb copy, this immuneACCESS table keeps in-frame sequences only and misses some clones. Where compared with another copy, unresolved V genes explain less than half of these, and the others have no known cause. That table gives V, J and clone size, and the DNA gave D and trimming. This sample has around 40,000 clones in its table, and 91% of those were observed once. The ten largest clones add up to 11% of the sample.

The meaning of the sample's time point label: pretreatment peripheral blood. A cohort of approximately 31 patients with locally advanced or metastatic urothelial carcinoma, treated at Memorial Sloan Kettering on a trial protocol, was included. Peripheral blood mononuclear cells were collected pretreatment and during treatment, with between 1 and 8 total time points per patient. The Qiagen DNeasy Blood extraction kit was used to purify genomic DNA from total PBMCs and tumor samples. PBMCs were collected pretreatment and during treatment, and were isolated and stored as previously described. Taken from cysteine to phenylalanine, the CDR3 has 15 residues. The kept DNA is CDR3 alone, 45 bases in frame from the first base. Trimming takes 4 bases off V and 7 bases off J; junction bases not matched to a gene: 7. Sequences KGHSH (CDR1) and LQKENI (CDR2) are obtained from the germline V gene.

The clonotype comes from a woman in her fifties or sixties with urothelial cancer. The chain uses TRBV18 and TRBJ2-2, with TRBD1 identical over 9 junction bases. This specimen was PBMCs, taken around atezolizumab (anti-PD-L1) treatment. The DNA reads as follows: TGTGCCAGCTCACTCCCGGGACAGGGTATCGGGGAGCTGTTTTTT. Protein translation: CASSLPGQGIGELFF.